Described below is a single T cell receptor beta chain sequence and its context. Its antigen is not known. The data were obtained in a study of TIL therapy for anti-PD-1-resistant metastatic lung cancer. The immunoSEQ assay was v3. Using immunoSEQ multiplex PCR, the repertoire was profiled, and TCRdb retains in-frame clones only, with some absent. The sample consists of about 100,000 clones, roughly two thirds of them appearing once. Points from the study as a whole: Many TIL product clones were absent from baseline tumor, suggesting clonal contraction. TIL cultures after expansion showed higher clonality and lower diversity than baseline tumor (median 6% vs 31%).

From germline, CDR1 is MNHEY and CDR2 SVGAGI. The length of the CDR3 is 13 residues. The V and J ends lost 0 bases and 7 bases respectively, with 6 bases between them. The time point here: pre-treatment sample, taken before nivolumab and TIL therapy. Tumor tissue came from excised metastases, mostly pleural nodules or supraclavicular lymph nodes. Adults with stage 4 NSCLC were enrolled in a phase I trial. This receptor was taken from a person aged 25 to 80 with non-small cell lung cancer. The sample consisted of tumor tissue, taken at baseline. The gene calls are TRBV6-5 and TRBJ2-2, with D unclear. CDR3 in amino acids: CASSYSGFGELFF. The DNA of the CDR3 is TGTGCCAGCAGTTACTCAGGGTTCGGGGAGCTGTTTTTT.